Each of the 2 T cell receptor beta chains below was sequenced from the same sample in a study of CD8+CD57+ T cells in acquired aplastic anemia. Genomic DNA acted as the template from which TCR beta VDJ combination and CDR3 sequence profiling were carried out. TCRdb used MiXCR to reprocess the reads, holding one entry per CDR3 protein. The sample lists about 210,000 distinct CDR3 sequences, around 32% seen once, with roughly 1.1% in the top ten. Sequenced sample: sorted CD4+, CD8+, or CD8+CD57+ T cells (not recorded which) from PBMCs. All receptors come from a human donor in good health, serving as a control.

There are a few counts of this clonotype. This chain links TRBV7-2 with TRBJ2-3, with a possible D match to TRBD2 (5 bases). The CDR3 length is 14 residues. The V gene's germline CDR1 is SGHTA and CDR2 FQGNSA. V was cut by 5 bases and J by 5 bases, with 14 bases left in between. The CDR3 is CASSPQTSGDTQYF. The CDR3 DNA reads as TGTGCCAGCAGCCCTCAGACAAGCGGAGATACGCAGTATTTT.

This clonotype was observed at least ten times. The V gene is TRBV2, the J gene TRBJ2-7, with D hard to call. The ends were cut back, 4 bases at V and 1 base at J, with 5 bases in the middle. Germline-derived CDR1 and CDR2 are SNHLY and FYNNEI. The CDR3 extends over 12 amino acids. The CDR3 nucleotides are TGTGCCAGCAGTGGCCCTTCCTACGAGCAGTACTTC. Amino acid sequence: CASSGPSYEQYF.